These 6 T cell receptor beta chains originate from one sample sequenced in a study of shared clonotypes between healthy human individuals. Terminally differentiated effector memory CD45RA+ cells were left out of the naive CD8 fraction, which was CD45RO-negative and positively selected for CCR7. TCRdb's copy holds only in-frame clones and misses some; the assay was immunoSEQ multiplex PCR. The sample records approximately 810,000 clones, 80% to 95% being singletons. Material for sequencing was naive CD8+ T cells sorted from blood. The receptors come from a man younger than 45 in good health.

The chain recombines TRBV29-1 with TRBJ1-1; D remains ambiguous. CDR3 length equals 13 residues. Germline CDR1 reads SQVTM; CDR2 reads ANQGSEA. Trimming stripped 0 bases from V and 5 bases from J, with 10 bases between. CDR3 protein: CSVEDPGRTEAFF. The CDR3, as DNA: TGCAGCGTTGAAGATCCAGGTAGGACTGAAGCTTTCTTT.

The rearrangement joins TRBV18 to TRBJ2-2; possibly TRBD1 for D (6 bases). The CDR3 sequence is 14 residues long. V lost 6 bases to trimming and J lost 10 bases, with 18 bases between them. The germline V gene has CDR1 KGHSH and CDR2 LQKENI. The CDR3 sequence is CASSPTRDTSELFF. DNA of the CDR3: TGTGCCAGCTCGCCAACCCGGGACACCTCGGAGCTGTTTTTT. Drawing the rest from reference TRBV18 and TRBJ2-2, the complete variable domain is NAGVMQNPRHLVRRRGQEARLRCSPMKGHSHVYWYRQLPEEGLKFMVYLQKENIIDESGMPKERFSAEFPKEGPSILRIQQVVRGDSAAYFCASSPTRDTSELFFGEGSRLTVL.

This chain links TRBV4-1 with TRBJ1-5, with unresolved D. V dropped 4 bases and J dropped 1 base, with 14 bases sitting between them. The CDR3 sequence is 16 residues long. CDR1 is MGHRA, CDR2 YSYEKL, per germline. CDR3 protein: CASSPDGVGSNQPQHF. The CDR3 DNA reads as TGCGCCAGCAGCCCAGACGGGGTAGGGAGCAATCAGCCCCAGCATTTT.

V usage is TRBV19 and J usage is TRBJ2-7, with 8 bases that match TRBD2. Germline V gives CDR1 LNHDA, CDR2 SQIVND (reference sequence). This CDR3 contains 15 residues. Trimming at V came to 6 bases and at J to 5 bases, leaving 12 bases not matched to a gene. This CDR3 reads CASRGRALGLDEQYF. CDR3 coding DNA: TGTGCCAGTAGAGGAAGGGCTTTGGGACTAGACGAGCAGTACTTC.

The chain couples TRBV18 to TRBJ2-6, with TRBD2 identical over 7 bases. This CDR3 contains 19 residues. Germline CDR1 and CDR2: KGHSH and LQKENI. Trimming took 3 bases from V and 0 from J; bases not matched to a gene: 11. The CDR3 DNA reads TGTGCCAGCTCACCTACCCTGGGACTAACATCCTCTGGGGCCAACGTCCTGACTTTC. It is translated as CASSPTLGLTSSGANVLTF.

The genes are TRBV29-1 and TRBJ2-5; D uncertain. CDR1 SQVTM and CDR2 ANQGSEA come from the germline V gene. The germline V and J ends were trimmed by 7 bases and 1 base, with 13 bases remaining between them. The CDR3 contains 13 residues. CDR3 protein: CSAGERFQETQYF. The CDR3 nucleotides are TGCAGCGCCGGCGAGAGATTCCAAGAGACCCAGTACTTC.